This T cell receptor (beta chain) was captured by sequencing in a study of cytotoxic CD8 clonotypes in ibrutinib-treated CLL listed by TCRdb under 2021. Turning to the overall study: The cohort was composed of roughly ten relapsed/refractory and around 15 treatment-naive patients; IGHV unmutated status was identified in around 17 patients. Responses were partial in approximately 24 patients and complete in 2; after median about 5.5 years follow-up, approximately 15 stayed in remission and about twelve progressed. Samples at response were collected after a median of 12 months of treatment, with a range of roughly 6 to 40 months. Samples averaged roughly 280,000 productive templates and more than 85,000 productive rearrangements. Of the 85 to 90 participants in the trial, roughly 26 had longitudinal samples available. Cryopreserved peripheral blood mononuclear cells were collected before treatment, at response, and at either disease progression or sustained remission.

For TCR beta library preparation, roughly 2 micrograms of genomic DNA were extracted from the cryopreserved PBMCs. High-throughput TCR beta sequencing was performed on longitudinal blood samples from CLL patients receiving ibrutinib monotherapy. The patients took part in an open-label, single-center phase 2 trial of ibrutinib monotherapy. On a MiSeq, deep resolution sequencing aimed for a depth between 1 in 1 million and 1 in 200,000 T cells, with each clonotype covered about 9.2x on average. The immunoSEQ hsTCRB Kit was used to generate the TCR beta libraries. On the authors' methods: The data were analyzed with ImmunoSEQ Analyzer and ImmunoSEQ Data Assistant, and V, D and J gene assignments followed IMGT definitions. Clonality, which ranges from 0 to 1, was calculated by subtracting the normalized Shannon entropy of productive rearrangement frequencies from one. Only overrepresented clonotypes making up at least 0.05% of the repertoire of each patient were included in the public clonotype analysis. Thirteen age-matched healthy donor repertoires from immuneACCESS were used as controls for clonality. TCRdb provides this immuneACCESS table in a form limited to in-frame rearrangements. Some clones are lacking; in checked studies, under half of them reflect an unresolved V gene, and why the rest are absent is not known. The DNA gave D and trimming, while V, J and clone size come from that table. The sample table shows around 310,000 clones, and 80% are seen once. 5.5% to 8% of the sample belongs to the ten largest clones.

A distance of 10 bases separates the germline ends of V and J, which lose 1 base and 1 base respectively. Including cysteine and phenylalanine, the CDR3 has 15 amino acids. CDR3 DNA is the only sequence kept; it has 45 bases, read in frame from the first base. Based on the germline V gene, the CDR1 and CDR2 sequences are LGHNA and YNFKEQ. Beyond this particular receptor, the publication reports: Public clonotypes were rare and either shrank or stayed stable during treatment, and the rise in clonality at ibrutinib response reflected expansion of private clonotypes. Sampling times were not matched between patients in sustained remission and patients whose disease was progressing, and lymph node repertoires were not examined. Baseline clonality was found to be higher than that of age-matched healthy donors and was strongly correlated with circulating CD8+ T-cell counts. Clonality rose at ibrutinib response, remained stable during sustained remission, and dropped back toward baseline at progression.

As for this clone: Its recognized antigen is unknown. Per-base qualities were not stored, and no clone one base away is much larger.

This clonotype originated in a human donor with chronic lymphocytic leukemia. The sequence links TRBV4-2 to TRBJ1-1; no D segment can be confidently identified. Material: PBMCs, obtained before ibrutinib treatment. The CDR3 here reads CASSQGLGKNTEAFF. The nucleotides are TGTGCCAGCAGCCAAGGACTCGGGAAGAACACTGAAGCTTTCTTT.